Presented here are 6 T cell receptor beta chains from one specimen sequenced in a study of OX40 agonist ivuxolimab in advanced cancers. Produced via immunoSEQ multiplex PCR; TCRdb's table is partial and in-frame only. The table records around 82,000 clones, around 88% of them present only once. Source: CD4+ or CD8+ T cells sorted from blood, taken in a trial of the OX40 agonist ivuxolimab. The source is an adult with an advanced solid tumor such as melanoma, head and neck, liver or kidney cancer.

The chain recombines TRBV9 with TRBJ2-7; TRBD2 matches 13 bases. This CDR3 is built from 16 residues. Germline-derived CDR1 and CDR2 are SGDLS and YYNGEE. Losses at the gene ends were 2 bases for V and 0 bases for J; bases not matched to a gene: 2. The CDR3 loop is CASSVGTSGISYEQYF. The CDR3 DNA follows: TGTGCCAGCAGCGTTGGGACTAGCGGGATCTCCTACGAGCAGTACTTC.

The rearrangement uses TRBV7-3 and TRBJ2-5; D is unclear. The CDR3 covers 13 residues. Germline V gives CDR1 SGHTA, CDR2 FQGTGA. Trimming took 3 bases from V and 5 from J, leaving 10 bases between them. CDR3 DNA sequence: TGTGCCAGCAGCTTGCTTTTGGGGGAGACCCAGTACTTC. This sequence encodes CASSLLLGETQYF.

The chain carries TRBV21-1 and TRBJ2-3; the table's D call, TRBD2, has no DNA check behind it. TRBV21-1 is annotated as a pseudogene. This CDR3 contains 16 residues. The CDR3 nucleotides are TGTGCCAGCAGCCGGGAACTCCACCCCTGCACAGATACGCAGTATTTT. Translation: CASSRELHPCTDTQYF.

This clone showed up just a few times. The sample contains more than one DNA sequence encoding this CDR3. The chain couples TRBV5-1 to TRBJ2-5; D unclear. V gave up 4 bases and J gave up 2 bases, with 3 bases separating them. Germline assignment: CDR1 SGHRS and CDR2 YFSETQ. The CDR3 contains 11 residues. The CDR3 sequence is CASSAQETQYF. CDR3 nucleotides: TGCGCCAGCAGCGCACAAGAGACCCAGTACTTC.

In its sample, this clone was seen once. The DNA for the CDR3 is TGCGCCAGCAGCGGGGGGGCCATAACTAGCACAGATACGCAGTATTTT. Translating it yields CASSGGAITSTDTQYF. This chain connects TRBV5-1 to TRBJ2-3, with TRBD2 as a possible D gene (7 bases). Germline CDR1 and CDR2: SGHRS and YFSETQ. CDR3 size: 16 residues. Deletions cut 4 bases from V and 0 bases from J, with 15 bases between. The variable domain in full, completed from reference TRBV5-1 and TRBJ2-3, reads KAGVTQTPRYLIKTRGQQVTLSCSPISGHRSVSWYQQTPGQGLQFLFEYFSETQRNKGNFPGRFSGRQFSNSRSEMNVSTLELGDSALYLCASSGGAITSTDTQYFGPGTRLTVL.

The chain has TRBV20-1 and TRBJ2-7; D unresolved. The CDR3 extends over 11 amino acids. Trimming left V 1 base short and J 11 bases short, with 12 bases between. Germline lookup yields CDR1 DFQATT and CDR2 SNEGSKA (reference sequence). The CDR3 loop is CSARVGDEEYF. The CDR3 DNA follows: TGCAGTGCTAGAGTCGGAGATGAAGAGTACTTC.